These 20 T cell receptor beta chains share one sample of origin, sequenced in a study of T cell responses to AZD1222 COVID-19 vaccine. Method: immunoSEQ multiplex PCR; TCRdb's copy keeps in-frame clones and lacks some. The sample carries 75,000 to 90,000 clones, approximately 83% recorded once. This specimen consisted of peripheral blood, obtained 28 days after the second AZD1222 dose. The receptors originated from an adult who received the AZD1222 COVID-19 vaccine.

The chain combines TRBV4-3 with TRBJ1-2; 7 bases map to TRBD1. The CDR3 length is 14 residues. Germline assignment: CDR1 LGHNA and CDR2 YSLEER. Losses at the gene ends were 4 bases for V and 7 bases for J; bases not matched to a gene: 9. The CDR3 loop reads CASSRYDREGGYTF. DNA for the CDR3: TGCGCCAGCAGCCGTTATGACAGGGAAGGTGGCTACACCTTC.

The J gene is TRBJ2-5, the V gene TRBV4-2; D call uncertain. The length of the CDR3 is 15 residues. The germline V gene encodes CDR1 LGHNA and CDR2 YNFKEQ. V was cut by 0 bases and J by 0 bases, with 8 bases left in between. The CDR3 DNA reads TGTGCCAGCAGCCAAGATCCTCGGGACCAAGAGACCCAGTACTTC. Protein: CASSQDPRDQETQYF.

The chain joins TRBV7-9 to TRBJ1-5, with no clear D. Germline V lookup: CDR1 SEHNR, CDR2 FQNEAQ (reference sequence). V dropped 3 bases and J dropped 1 base, with 4 bases sitting between them. The CDR3 has 13 residues. CDR3 DNA sequence: TGTGCCAGCAGCTTTTACAGCAATCAGCCCCAGCATTTT. It is translated as CASSFYSNQPQHF.

This clone was observed once. This chain uses TRBV11-3 with TRBJ2-3; 11 nucleotides align to TRBD1. V lost 3 bases to trimming and J lost 5 bases; unmatched junction nucleotides: 4. This CDR3 is 15 amino acids long. The germline CDR1 and CDR2 sequences are SGHNT and YENEEA. The CDR3 sequence: CASSFGQGARDTQYF. The CDR3 DNA is TGTGCCAGCAGCTTTGGACAGGGGGCGAGAGATACGCAGTATTTT.

The chain employs TRBV28 and TRBJ1-1, with D possibly being TRBD1 (6 bases). Germline CDR1 reads MDHEN; CDR2 reads SYDVKM. Trimming removed 7 bases at V and 1 base at J, with 10 bases between. The CDR3 contains 13 residues. CDR3 in DNA: TGTGCCAGCAAACGGGACACGAACACTGAAGCTTTCTTT. Protein: CASKRDTNTEAFF.

The rearrangement joins TRBV18 to TRBJ1-1, with D possibly TRBD1 on 6 matching bases. Trimming left V 2 bases short and J 0 bases short, with 10 bases between. The CDR3 has 15 residues. Looked up from germline, CDR1 is KGHSH and CDR2 is LQKENI. The CDR3 protein is CASSPGGPMNTEAFF. The CDR3 nucleotides read TGTGCCAGCTCACCAGGGGGGCCAATGAACACTGAAGCTTTCTTT.

The gene calls are TRBV9 and TRBJ2-1, with D perhaps TRBD1 (6 bases). From germline, CDR1 is SGDLS and CDR2 YYNGEE. This CDR3 has 16 amino acids. Trimming removed 7 bases from V and 1 base from J, with 18 bases in between. Here the CDR3 reads CASAAGVGASYNEQFF. CDR3 nucleotide sequence: TGTGCCAGCGCTGCTGGGGTGGGGGCGTCCTACAATGAGCAGTTCTTC.

The chain is built from TRBV7-2 and TRBJ2-7, with D maybe TRBD2 (6 bases). In germline, CDR1 is SGHTA, CDR2 FQGNSA. The CDR3 spans 15 residues. Trimming cost V 1 base and J 6 bases, with 16 bases left between them. CDR3 in amino acids: CASSLGADYSSEQYF. CDR3 nucleotide sequence: TGTGCCAGCAGCTTAGGGGCGGACTATAGCTCCGAGCAGTACTTC.

The chain links TRBV6-1 to TRBJ2-7; 7 bases are a match to TRBD2. The trim removed 4 bases at V and 0 bases at J, leaving 18 bases unmatched. The CDR3 has 19 residues. The V gene's germline CDR1 is MNHNS and CDR2 SASEGT. CDR3 amino acids: CASSAGLWGRGVASYEQYF. In DNA, the CDR3 is TGTGCCAGCAGTGCGGGACTATGGGGCCGTGGTGTGGCCTCCTACGAGCAGTACTTC.

The V call is TRBV9, the J call TRBJ2-1; D not certain. The V end was cut by 8 bases, the J end by 2 bases, with 11 bases between. Germline-derived CDR1 and CDR2 are SGDLS and YYNGEE. The CDR3 is 13 residues long. CDR3 residues: CASTLGPYNEQFF. The DNA for the CDR3 is TGTGCCAGTACATTGGGCCCCTACAATGAGCAGTTCTTC.

V is TRBV28 and J is TRBJ2-7, with 10 bases aligning to TRBD1. CDR3 length: 14 residues. Germline CDR1 is MDHEN and CDR2 is SYDVKM. The V gene end was trimmed by 7 bases and the J gene end by 9 bases; junction bases not matched to a gene: 12. CDR3 in amino acids: CASTNPGQGVVQYV. The DNA of the CDR3 is TGTGCCAGCACTAATCCCGGACAGGGGGTCGTGCAGTACGTC.

The chain recombines TRBV5-1 with TRBJ1-2; D uncertain. The germline V gene has CDR1 SGHRS and CDR2 YFSETQ. Trimming pared 0 bases from V and 8 bases from J, leaving 14 bases between. The CDR3 extends over 14 amino acids. Here the CDR3 reads CASSLEGTSGGYTF. DNA for the CDR3: TGCGCCAGCAGCTTGGAGGGTACCTCCGGCGGCTACACCTTC.

This chain connects TRBV7-2 to TRBJ2-7; 9 bases align to TRBD2. This CDR3 has 13 amino acids. The V gene's germline CDR1 is SGHTA and CDR2 FQGNSA. Trimming at V came to 3 bases and at J to 6 bases, leaving 3 bases not matched to a gene. CDR3 nucleotide sequence: TGTGCCAGCAGCTTTAGCGGGAGTTCCGAGCAGTACTTC. Its protein is CASSFSGSSEQYF. Full variable domain (remainder filled in from reference TRBV7-2 and TRBJ2-7): GAGVSQSPSNKVTEKGKDVELRCDPISGHTALYWYRQSLGQGLEFLIYFQGNSAPDKSGLPSDRFSAERTGGSVSTLTIQRTQQEDSAVYLCASSFSGSSEQYFGPGTRLTVT.

This clone was recorded once. The chain has TRBV24-1 and TRBJ1-2, with unresolved D. This CDR3 is built from 14 residues. Germline V gives CDR1 KGHDR, CDR2 SFDVKD. Deletions cut 3 bases from V and 3 bases from J, with 10 bases between. CDR3 loop: CATSDHWTDYGYTF. The CDR3 bases are TGTGCCACCAGTGATCACTGGACCGACTATGGCTACACCTTC.

The chain carries TRBV19 and TRBJ1-5, with a tentative D call TRBD1 (5 bases). CDR1 and CDR2 from the germline V gene are LNHDA and SQIVND (reference sequence). The V and J ends lost 3 bases and 11 bases respectively, with 14 bases between them. The CDR3 has 13 amino acids. The CDR3 DNA reads TGTGCCAGTAGTATTCAGGGTATCAGTTCCCAGCATTTT. Amino acid sequence: CASSIQGISSQHF. Full variable domain (remainder filled in from reference TRBV19 and TRBJ1-5): DGGITQSPKYLFRKEGQNVTLSCEQNLNHDAMYWYRQDPGQGLRLIYYSQIVNDFQKGDIAEGYSVSREKKESFPLTVTSAQKNPTAFYLCASSIQGISSQHFGDGTRLSIL.

The sample holds one count of this clone. This chain connects TRBV5-1 to TRBJ2-3; TRBD1 or TRBD2 may be the D gene (6 bases each). The length of the CDR3 is 15 residues. Trimming shortened V by 4 bases and J by 0 bases, and 12 bases separated the two germline ends. Germline lookup yields CDR1 SGHRS and CDR2 YFSETQ. DNA of the CDR3: TGCGCCAGCAGCGTCGGGGGCTTAAGCACAGATACGCAGTATTTT. Translating gives CASSVGGLSTDTQYF.

This clone appeared once. The rearrangement joins TRBV3-1 (or the pseudogene TRBV3-2) to TRBJ2-3; perhaps TRBD1 as D (5 bases). The CDR3 spans 12 residues. In germline, CDR1 is LGHDT, CDR2 YNNKEL (reference sequence). The germline V and J ends were trimmed by 4 bases and 10 bases, with 12 bases remaining between them. CDR3 coding DNA: TGTGCCAGCAGCCTGGAAGGGGTTGCGCAGTATTTT. Its protein is CASSLEGVAQYF.

The chain couples TRBV28 to TRBJ1-2; D is possibly TRBD1 (6 bases). The germline gives CDR1 MDHEN, CDR2 SYDVKM. V lost 5 bases and J lost 8, with 12 bases in between. The CDR3 has 12 residues. Written as DNA, the CDR3 is TGTGCCAGCAGTGTGGGGGCACTAGGCTACACCTTC. Translation gives CASSVGALGYTF.

The V gene is TRBV11-3, the J gene TRBJ2-7; TRBD1 matches 9 bases. The CDR3 is 16 residues long. J gave up 2 bases and V 0 bases, and 5 bases lay outside the gene matches. Germline V gene data show CDR1 as SGHNT and CDR2 as YENEEA. The CDR3 DNA sequence: TGTGCCAGCAGCTTAGAGAAGACAGGGGGGACCTACGAGCAGTACTTC. Residues: CASSLEKTGGTYEQYF.

The rearrangement links TRBV28 to TRBJ1-1; maybe TRBD1 (5 bases). This CDR3 spans 16 amino acids. The germline gives CDR1 MDHEN, CDR2 SYDVKM. V was cut by 1 base and J by 0 bases, with 12 bases left in between. CDR3 loop: CASSLFWGIMNTEAFF. In DNA form, the CDR3 reads TGTGCCAGCAGTTTATTTTGGGGGATAATGAACACTGAAGCTTTCTTT.